The 29 T cell receptor beta chains listed next were all sequenced from one sample in a study of OX40 agonist ivuxolimab in advanced cancers. Using immunoSEQ multiplex PCR, the repertoire was profiled, and TCRdb retains in-frame clones only, with some absent. The sample holds roughly 8,100 clones, around 75% seen once. The sample here was CD4+ or CD8+ T cells sorted from blood, taken in a trial of the OX40 agonist ivuxolimab. These receptors came from an adult with an advanced solid tumor such as melanoma, head and neck, liver or kidney cancer.

This rearrangement joins TRBV5-6 to TRBJ2-7; TRBD2 agrees at 8 bases. The CDR3 is 14 residues long. Germline loops: CDR1 SGHDT, CDR2 YYEEEE. V lost 0 bases and J lost 2; bases outside the gene matches: 1. In DNA form, the CDR3 reads TGTGCCAGCAGCTTGGACGGGGGGGCCTACGAGCAGTACTTC. Its translation is CASSLDGGAYEQYF.

This clone was seen only once. The chain couples TRBV4-1 to TRBJ2-1; D may be TRBD1 or TRBD2 (5 bases each). The V gene lost 2 bases and the J gene lost 5 bases, with 28 bases spanning the gap. Germline V gene data show CDR1 as MGHRA and CDR2 as YSYEKL. CDR3 size: 20 residues. The DNA for the CDR3 is TGCGCCAGCAGCCAAAGAGGGTCGGGGCTGGGTCTAGCCCAGGACAATGAGCAGTTCTTC. Translating gives CASSQRGSGLGLAQDNEQFF.

For the CDR3, the DNA is TGTGCCAGCAGTTACGGGAACAATGAGCAGTTCTTC. This sequence encodes CASSYGNNEQFF. The rearrangement uses TRBV6-5 and TRBJ2-1; the D is unclear. Trimming shortened V by 2 bases and J by 5 bases, and 4 bases separated the two germline ends. Germline CDR1 is MNHEY and CDR2 is SVGAGI. CDR3 length: 12 amino acids.

This clone is medium-sized within its sample. V gene TRBV11-2 combines with J gene TRBJ2-5; 9 bases line up with TRBD2. CDR1 SGHAT and CDR2 FQNNGV come from the germline V gene. The CDR3 has 15 amino acids. Losses at the gene ends were 2 bases for V and 3 bases for J; bases not matched to a gene: 4. The CDR3 DNA is TGTGCCAGCAGCTTAATCCCTAGCGGGGAAGAGACCCAGTACTTC. This translates into CASSLIPSGEETQYF.

The chain employs TRBV6-4 and TRBJ2-4; D might be TRBD1 or TRBD2, each matching 6 bases. Germline CDR1 is MRHNA and CDR2 is SNTAGT. Trimming left V 2 bases short and J 1 base short, with 18 bases between. This CDR3 contains 18 residues. The CDR3 region has the DNA TGTGCCAGCAGTGACCCTCAAAGGGGGGCGGTGGCCAAAAACATTCAGTACTTC. Translation: CASSDPQRGAVAKNIQYF.

This clone has a single count. The chain is built from TRBV7-6 and TRBJ2-5, with 13 bases lining up with TRBD2. The ends lost 5 bases at V and 1 base at J; junction bases unmatched: 1. The CDR3 loop spans 15 amino acids. From germline, CDR1 is SGHVS and CDR2 FNYEAQ. The CDR3 DNA reads TGTGCCAGCAGCAGACTAGCGGGGGGCCAAGAGACCCAGTACTTC. Its protein is CASSRLAGGQETQYF.

This chain links TRBV27 with TRBJ2-3; D not certain. CDR1 is MNHEY, CDR2 SMNVEV, per germline (reference sequence). V dropped 8 bases and J dropped 6 bases, with 15 bases sitting between them. The CDR3 length is 13 residues. CDR3 loop: CASGSRHGDTQYF. CDR3 in DNA: TGTGCCAGCGGTTCAAGGCACGGGGATACGCAGTATTTT.

This clone ranks as medium-sized. V is TRBV9 and J is TRBJ2-7; the D gene is possibly TRBD1 (5 bases). This CDR3 is 15 amino acids long. Germline CDR1 is SGDLS and CDR2 is YYNGEE. The V gene lost 0 bases and the J gene lost 5 bases, with 15 bases spanning the gap. In DNA form, the CDR3 reads TGTGCCAGCAGCGTAGGGGCAGGGTCTTCCCACGAGCAGTACTTC. This encodes CASSVGAGSSHEQYF.

V gene TRBV5-6 combines with J gene TRBJ1-5; possibly TRBD1 for D (5 bases). CDR3 length: 15 residues. In germline, CDR1 is SGHDT, CDR2 YYEEEE. Trimming took off 3 bases at V and 6 bases at J, with 16 bases between the two ends. In DNA, the CDR3 is TGTGCCAGCAGCTCCGAGGGGCGGTGGGCTCAGCCCCAGCATTTT. Translating gives CASSSEGRWAQPQHF.

This clone showed up just a few times. The V call is TRBV7-9, the J call TRBJ1-1; D is ambiguous. V dropped 1 base and J dropped 0 bases, with 6 bases sitting between them. Germline V gene data show CDR1 as SEHNR and CDR2 as FQNEAQ (reference sequence). The CDR3 is 14 amino acids. CDR3 in amino acids: CASSLGRMNTEAFF. The CDR3 DNA follows: TGTGCCAGCAGCTTAGGACGGATGAACACTGAAGCTTTCTTT.

The gene calls are TRBV5-6 and TRBJ2-1, with a tentative D call TRBD2 (6 bases). The CDR3 sequence is 18 residues long. Germline V lookup: CDR1 SGHDT, CDR2 YYEEEE. Trimming removed 5 bases from V and 1 base from J, with 22 bases in between. The CDR3 loop reads CASSPEESGLSSYNEQFF. In DNA, the CDR3 is TGTGCCAGCAGTCCTGAAGAGAGCGGGCTTTCTTCCTACAATGAGCAGTTCTTC.

The sample holds a few counts of this clone. The V gene is TRBV27, the J gene TRBJ1-4; D call uncertain. In germline, CDR1 is MNHEY, CDR2 SMNVEV (reference sequence). The CDR3 consists of 16 residues. V gave up 6 bases and J gave up 5 bases, with 19 bases separating them. CDR3 sequence (DNA): TGTGCCAGCAGCCGTAAGGCGCACCGTGGGAATGAAAAACTGTTTTTT. Its translation: CASSRKAHRGNEKLFF. Combining the CDR3 with reference TRBV27 and TRBJ1-4 gives the whole variable domain EAQVTQNPRYLITVTGKKLTVTCSQNMNHEYMSWYRQDPGLGLRQIYYSMNVEVTDKGDVPEGYKVSRKEKRNFPLILESPSPNQTSLYFCASSRKAHRGNEKLFFGSGTQLSVL.

DNA of the CDR3: TGTGCCAGCAGCCACGGGGATCAGGGGGCCCACGAGCAGTACTTC. Translation: CASSHGDQGAHEQYF. The chain carries TRBV9 and TRBJ2-7; the match to TRBD1 covers 8 bases. The length of the CDR3 is 15 residues. Germline lookup yields CDR1 SGDLS and CDR2 YYNGEE. Trimming removed 4 bases from V and 5 bases from J; junction bases left unmatched: 11.

V usage is TRBV7-6 and J usage is TRBJ2-7; perhaps TRBD1 as D (5 bases). The CDR3 is 12 residues long. V lost 0 bases, J lost 5 bases, and 5 bases lay in between. The germline CDR1 and CDR2 sequences are SGHVS and FNYEAQ. The CDR3 nucleotides read TGTGCCAGCAGCTTAGCAGGGGACGAGCAGTACTTC. This encodes CASSLAGDEQYF. Using reference TRBV7-6 and TRBJ2-7 for the parts outside the CDR3, the full variable domain is GAGVSQSPRYKVTKRGQDVALRCDPISGHVSLYWYRQALGQGPEFLTYFNYEAQQDKSGLPNDRFSAERPEGSISTLTIQRTEQRDSAMYRCASSLAGDEQYFGPGTRLTVT.

This clone was seen only once. The CDR3 DNA reads as TGTGCCAGCAGTGCCTCCGGGACTAGCGGTCAAGAGACCCAGTACTTC. Translated, it gives CASSASGTSGQETQYF. This rearrangement joins TRBV6-1 to TRBJ2-5; 11 nucleotides match TRBD2. V lost 4 bases and J lost 2; bases outside the gene matches: 6. Germline assignment: CDR1 MNHNS and CDR2 SASEGT. The CDR3 is made up of 16 amino acids.

This chain connects TRBV27 to TRBJ2-7; no reliable D call. V was pared by 5 bases and J by 2 bases, with 19 bases between. The CDR3 is 16 residues long. The germline gives CDR1 MNHEY, CDR2 SMNVEV (reference sequence). The CDR3 sequence: CASSPYHERVTYEQYF. The CDR3, as DNA: TGTGCCAGCAGTCCGTACCACGAAAGGGTGACCTACGAGCAGTACTTC.

V gene TRBV4-1 combines with J gene TRBJ2-1; TRBD1 is a possible D gene (6 bases). The CDR3 is made up of 13 amino acids. Germline CDR1 and CDR2: MGHRA and YSYEKL. The germline V and J ends were trimmed by 3 bases and 6 bases, with 9 bases remaining between them. The CDR3 DNA follows: TGCGCCAGCAGCCACCTAGGGGGCAATGAGCAGTTCTTC. Translated: CASSHLGGNEQFF.

This clone was detected a few times. This chain joins TRBV9 and TRBJ1-2; D is possibly TRBD1 (5 bases). This CDR3 contains 14 residues. Germline lookup yields CDR1 SGDLS and CDR2 YYNGEE. V dropped 0 bases and J dropped 8 bases, with 14 bases sitting between them. CDR3 region: CASSVEAGFEGYTF. The DNA of the CDR3 is TGTGCCAGCAGCGTAGAGGCAGGGTTCGAAGGCTACACCTTC.

This clone was seen once. The CDR3 nucleotides read TGTGCCAGCATTGAAGCTGGGGCCCCTAATGAAAAACTGTTTTTT. Translation: CASIEAGAPNEKLFF. The chain recombines TRBV7-9 with TRBJ1-4; D perhaps matches TRBD1 (5 bases). Trimming pared 7 bases from V and 3 bases from J, leaving 15 bases between. The CDR3 spans 15 residues. Looked up from germline, CDR1 is SEHNR and CDR2 is FQNEAQ (reference sequence).

This clone was detected once. The gene calls are TRBV11-1 and TRBJ2-1, with 10 bases fitting TRBD2. Germline V gene sequence: CDR1 SGHAT, CDR2 FQDESV (reference sequence). This CDR3 contains 16 residues. J was trimmed by 5 bases and V by 10 bases; bases with no gene match: 14. The CDR3 bases are TGTGCCACCAGACACGAAGGACTAGCGGCAAACAATGAGCAGTTCTTC. Its protein is CATRHEGLAANNEQFF.

The rearrangement joins TRBV7-9 to TRBJ1-6; 9 nucleotides line up with TRBD1. The germline CDR1 and CDR2 sequences are SEHNR and FQNEAQ (reference sequence). CDR3 length: 16 amino acids. With 4 bases clipped from V and 6 bases from J, the junction kept 7 bases outside the gene matches. DNA of the CDR3: TGTGCCAGCAGCTCTTCGGGACAGGGAGGTAATTCACCCCTCCACTTT. This gives the protein CASSSSGQGGNSPLHF.

This clone came up a few times. The chain is built from TRBV7-9 and TRBJ2-5, with D unclear. Trimming shortened V by 4 bases and J by 0 bases, and 6 bases separated the two germline ends. CDR1 and CDR2 (germline): SEHNR, FQNEAQ (reference sequence). The CDR3 extends over 13 amino acids. CDR3 sequence: CASSSPYQETQYF. CDR3 nucleotides: TGTGCCAGCAGCTCCCCGTACCAAGAGACCCAGTACTTC.

This chain connects TRBV5-1 to TRBJ2-1, with D unclear. V lost 4 bases, J lost 13 bases, and 15 bases lay in between. Per germline, CDR1 SGHRS and CDR2 YFSETQ. The CDR3 is made up of 12 amino acids. CDR3 nucleotide sequence: TGCGCCAGCAGCCTAGTTCCTCATTTTCAGTTCTTC. It encodes CASSLVPHFQFF.

This chain links TRBV4-1 with TRBJ2-7; 10 nucleotides line up with TRBD1. Germline-derived CDR1 and CDR2 are MGHRA and YSYEKL. This CDR3 is built from 14 residues. Trimming took 4 bases from V and 4 from J; bases not matched to a gene: 4. CDR3 loop: CASSRGTGDYEQYF. CDR3 in DNA: TGCGCCAGCAGCCGGGGGACAGGGGATTACGAGCAGTACTTC.

The chain combines TRBV6-5 with TRBJ1-2; TRBD1 agrees at 8 bases. V shed 3 bases and J 7 bases; nucleotides not matched to a gene: 7. Germline CDR1 reads MNHEY; CDR2 reads SVGAGI. The CDR3 contains 14 residues. In DNA form, the CDR3 reads TGTGCCAGCAGTTATGAGGACAGGGAGAGTGGCTACACCTTC. Its translation is CASSYEDRESGYTF.

The chain has TRBV6-5 and TRBJ1-2; 10 bases are a match to TRBD1. Germline lookup yields CDR1 MNHEY and CDR2 SVGAGI. V shed 4 bases and J 5 bases; nucleotides not matched to a gene: 4. This CDR3 comprises 14 residues. CDR3 loop: CASSSEDRGYGYTF. CDR3 DNA sequence: TGTGCCAGCAGTTCCGAGGACAGGGGGTATGGCTACACCTTC.

This clone was recorded once. The chain couples TRBV12-5 to TRBJ2-5; perhaps TRBD1 as D (6 bases). CDR3 length equals 14 residues. V shed 7 bases and J shed 2 bases, with 14 bases lying between them. The germline CDR1 and CDR2 sequences are LGHNT and FRNRAP. CDR3 amino acids: CASAIGGLQETQYF. The CDR3 coding sequence is TGTGCTAGTGCCATAGGGGGATTACAAGAGACCCAGTACTTC.

This clone was detected only a few times. This chain links TRBV10-1 with TRBJ2-1; D is unclear. The CDR3 spans 17 residues. V was shortened by 5 bases and J by 1 base, with 18 bases between the two germline ends. Germline assignment: CDR1 WNHNN and CDR2 SYGVQD (reference sequence). This CDR3 reads CASSSPAWPRSYNEQFF. CDR3 DNA sequence: TGCGCCAGCAGTTCCCCCGCGTGGCCCCGGTCCTACAATGAGCAGTTCTTC.

This chain connects TRBV25-1 to TRBJ1-5, with 7 nucleotides matching TRBD1. With V trimmed by 6 bases and J by 3 bases, 5 bases remained unmatched. The CDR3 is made up of 14 amino acids. Germline CDR1 is MGHDK and CDR2 is SYGVNS. The CDR3 sequence is CASRTGTPNQPQHF. In DNA, the CDR3 is TGTGCCAGCAGGACAGGGACCCCCAATCAGCCCCAGCATTTT.